This is a list of T cell receptor beta chains from one sample in a study of shared T cell receptors in the human thymus. Profiling relied on immunoSEQ multiplex PCR, and the TCRdb table lists in-frame clones only, not all of them. The sample yields just under 550,000 clones, around 78% seen once. These same records also appear under a second study, on human thymus T cells.

Sequences were obtained from thymocytes. These receptors were collected from a boy under two years old with a congenital heart defect. Each CDR3 is given with its conserved first and last residue. D genes are given only for firm matches. The size field is filled for only some rows; it gives once, few, many or a size class.

-,12,TRBJ2-2,TRBV27,-,TGTGCCAGCAGTTTCAAAACCGGGGAGCTGTTTTTT,CASSFKTGELFF
-,14,TRBJ1-3,TRBV29-1,few,TGCAGCGTTCTAGGCAGCCAAACTGGAAACACCATATATTTT,CSVLGSQTGNTIYF
TRBD2,17,TRBJ2-1,TRBV7-6,few,TGTGCCAGCAGCTTGGACGGGAGGGCCGGGGCCTACAATGAGCAGTTCTTC,CASSLDGRAGAYNEQFF
-,13,TRBJ1-1,TRBV29-1,-,TGCAGCGTTGAATCCCCACAAGGAGTGGAAGCTTTCTTT,CSVESPQGVEAFF
TRBD1,14,TRBJ2-1,TRBV27,-,TGTGCCAGCAGTTTACCGGGACAGCACAATGAGCAGTTCTTC,CASSLPGQHNEQFF
-,18,TRBJ2-1,TRBV15,-,TGTGCCACCAGCAGAGTGACCGGACTTTCCAGCTCCTACAATGAGCAGTTCTTC,CATSRVTGLSSSYNEQFF
TRBD1,18,TRBJ1-2,TRBV7-9,-,TGTGCCAGCAGCCTTATTCCCGAAAGAGGGGGCCCAAACTATGGCTACACCTTC,CASSLIPERGGPNYGYTF
TRBD1,18,TRBJ1-3,TRBV4-3,once,TGCGCCAGCAGCCAGGGACAGAGTCCTATTTTCTCTGGAAACACCATATATTTT,CASSQGQSPIFSGNTIYF
TRBD1,15,TRBJ1-2,TRBV5-1,-,TGCGCCAGCAGCGCCTGGGACAGGGGGGACTATGGCTACACCTTC,CASSAWDRGDYGYTF
-,13,TRBJ2-7,TRBV7-9,-,TGTGCCAGCAGCTTAGTGGGAGGTTTTGAGCAGTACTTC,CASSLVGGFEQYF
-,14,TRBJ1-3,TRBV2,-,TGTGCCAGCAGTGACGGAGGAGACGGAAACACCATATATTTT,CASSDGGDGNTIYF
-,12,TRBJ1-2,TRBV19,-,TGTGCCAGTAGGAAGGGAGACTATGGCTACACCTTC,CASRKGDYGYTF
TRBD2,15,TRBJ2-7,TRBV4-2,-,TGTGCCAGCAGCCAAGAAGGCGGGAGGTCATACGAGCAGTACTTC,CASSQEGGRSYEQYF
-,17,TRBJ2-4,TRBV5-4,-,TGTGCCAGCAGCTCCACTGGGGCGGGGCTAGCCAAAAACATTCAGTACTTC,CASSSTGAGLAKNIQYF
-,17,TRBJ2-7,TRBV7-2,-,TGTGCCAGCAGCTTAGGTGGGGGCGGGAGCCTCCCCTACGAGCAGTACTTC,CASSLGGGGSLPYEQYF
-,12,TRBJ2-3,TRBV12-2,few,TGTGCAAGTCGCTTAGAGCCAGATACGCAGTATTTT,CASRLEPDTQYF
TRBD2,15,TRBJ2-7,TRBV6-1,-,TGTGCCAGCTGTGGGGGGGGGTTGACGGGCTACGAGCAGTACTTC,CASCGGGLTGYEQYF